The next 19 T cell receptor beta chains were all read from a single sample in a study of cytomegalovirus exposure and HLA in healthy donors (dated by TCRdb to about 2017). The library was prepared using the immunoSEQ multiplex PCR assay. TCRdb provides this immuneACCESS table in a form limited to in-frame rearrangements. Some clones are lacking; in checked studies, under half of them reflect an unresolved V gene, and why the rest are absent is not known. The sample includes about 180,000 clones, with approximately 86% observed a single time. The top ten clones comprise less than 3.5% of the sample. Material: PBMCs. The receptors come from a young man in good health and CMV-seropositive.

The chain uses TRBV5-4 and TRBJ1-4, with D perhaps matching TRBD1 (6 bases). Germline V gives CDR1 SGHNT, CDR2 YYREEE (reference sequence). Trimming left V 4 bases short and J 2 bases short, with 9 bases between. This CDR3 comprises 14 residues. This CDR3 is CASSPDRTNEKLFF. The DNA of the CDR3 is TGTGCCAGCAGCCCCGACAGGACTAATGAAAAACTGTTTTTT. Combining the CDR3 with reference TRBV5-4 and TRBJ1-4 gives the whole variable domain ETGVTQSPTHLIKTRGQQVTLRCSSQSGHNTVSWYQQALGQGPQFIFQYYREEENGRGNFPPRFSGLQFPNYSSELNVNALELDDSALYLCASSPDRTNEKLFFGSGTQLSVL.

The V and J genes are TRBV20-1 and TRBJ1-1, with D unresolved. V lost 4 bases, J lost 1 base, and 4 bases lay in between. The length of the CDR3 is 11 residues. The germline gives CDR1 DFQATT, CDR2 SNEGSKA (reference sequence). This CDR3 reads CSANGNTEAFF. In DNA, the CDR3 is TGCAGTGCTAACGGGAACACTGAAGCTTTCTTT.

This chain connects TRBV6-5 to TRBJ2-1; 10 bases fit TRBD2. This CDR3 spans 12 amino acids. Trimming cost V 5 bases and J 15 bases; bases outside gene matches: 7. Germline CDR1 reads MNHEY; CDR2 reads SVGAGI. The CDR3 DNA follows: TGTGCCAGCAGTAGCGGGAGGGGACCCCCGTTCTTC. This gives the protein CASSSGRGPPFF.

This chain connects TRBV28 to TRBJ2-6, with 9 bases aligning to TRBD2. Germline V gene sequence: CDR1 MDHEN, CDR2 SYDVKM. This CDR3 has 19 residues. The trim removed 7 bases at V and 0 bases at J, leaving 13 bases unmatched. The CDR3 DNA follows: TGTGCCAGCACTCAAGGGGGGCTAGCGGGGAACTCTGGGGCCAACGTCCTGACTTTC. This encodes CASTQGGLAGNSGANVLTF.

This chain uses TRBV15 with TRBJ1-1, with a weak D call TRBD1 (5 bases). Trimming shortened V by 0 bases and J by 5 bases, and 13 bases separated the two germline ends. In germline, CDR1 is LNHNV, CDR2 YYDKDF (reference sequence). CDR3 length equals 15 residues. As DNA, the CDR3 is TGTGCCACCAGCAGAGATGGTGGGGCTGGTACTGAAGCTTTCTTT. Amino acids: CATSRDGGAGTEAFF.

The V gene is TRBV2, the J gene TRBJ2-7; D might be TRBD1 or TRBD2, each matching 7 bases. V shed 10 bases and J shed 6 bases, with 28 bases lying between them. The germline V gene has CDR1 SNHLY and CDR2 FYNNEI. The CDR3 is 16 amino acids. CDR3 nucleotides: TGTGCCATCAGGGGGGGACAGACCGACAGCTGGACCGAGCAGTACTTC. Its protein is CAIRGGQTDSWTEQYF. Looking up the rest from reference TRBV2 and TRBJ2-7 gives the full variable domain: EPEVTQTPSHQVTQMGQEVILRCVPISNHLYFYWYRQILGQKVEFLVSFYNNEISEKSEIFDDQFSVERPDGSNFTLKIRSTKLEDSAMYFCAIRGGQTDSWTEQYFGPGTRLTVT.

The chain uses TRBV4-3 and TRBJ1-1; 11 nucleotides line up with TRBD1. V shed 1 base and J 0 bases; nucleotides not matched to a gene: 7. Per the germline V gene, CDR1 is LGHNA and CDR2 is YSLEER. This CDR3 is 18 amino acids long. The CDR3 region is CASSQGSDRGQMNTEAFF. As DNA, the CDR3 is TGCGCCAGCAGCCAAGGTTCGGACAGGGGGCAGATGAACACTGAAGCTTTCTTT.

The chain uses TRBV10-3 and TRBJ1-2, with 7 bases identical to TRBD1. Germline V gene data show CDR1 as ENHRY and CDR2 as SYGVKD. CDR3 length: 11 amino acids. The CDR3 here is CVAGGIGGYTF. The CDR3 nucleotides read TGTGTGGCAGGGGGGATCGGCGGCTACACCTTC.

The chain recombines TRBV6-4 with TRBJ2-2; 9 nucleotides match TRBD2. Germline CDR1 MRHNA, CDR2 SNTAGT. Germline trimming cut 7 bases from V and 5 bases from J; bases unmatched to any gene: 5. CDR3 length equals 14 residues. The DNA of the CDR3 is TGTGCCAGCAAACGGACTAGCGAAACCGGGGAGCTGTTTTTT. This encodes CASKRTSETGELFF.

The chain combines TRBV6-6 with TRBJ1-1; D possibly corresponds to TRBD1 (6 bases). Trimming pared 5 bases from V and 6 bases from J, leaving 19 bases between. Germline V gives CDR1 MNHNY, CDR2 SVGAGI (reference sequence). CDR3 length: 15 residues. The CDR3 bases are TGTGCCAGCAGTCGCCCCCAGGGGATTCGCGCTGAAGCTTTCTTT. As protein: CASSRPQGIRAEAFF.

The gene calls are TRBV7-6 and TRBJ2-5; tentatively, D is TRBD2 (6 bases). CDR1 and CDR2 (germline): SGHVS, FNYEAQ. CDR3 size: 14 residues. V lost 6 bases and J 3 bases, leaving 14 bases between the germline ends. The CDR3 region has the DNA TGTGCCAGCAGTCGGGAGAGTAATGAAGAGACCCAGTACTTC. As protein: CASSRESNEETQYF.

The CDR3 DNA reads as TGCGCCAGCAGCCTCGGACACTTGAACACTGAAGCTTTCTTT. Its protein product is CASSLGHLNTEAFF. The rearrangement joins TRBV5-1 to TRBJ1-1; tentatively, D is TRBD1 (5 bases). CDR3 length: 14 amino acids. The germline V gene encodes CDR1 SGHRS and CDR2 YFSETQ. V was shortened by 4 bases and J by 0 bases, with 10 bases between the two germline ends.

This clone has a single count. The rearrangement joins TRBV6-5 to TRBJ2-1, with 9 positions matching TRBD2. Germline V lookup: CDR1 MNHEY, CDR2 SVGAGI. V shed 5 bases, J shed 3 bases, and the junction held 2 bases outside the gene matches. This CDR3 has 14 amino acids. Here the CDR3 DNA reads TGTGCCAGCAGTATGACTAGCGGCTACAATGAGCAGTTCTTC. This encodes CASSMTSGYNEQFF.

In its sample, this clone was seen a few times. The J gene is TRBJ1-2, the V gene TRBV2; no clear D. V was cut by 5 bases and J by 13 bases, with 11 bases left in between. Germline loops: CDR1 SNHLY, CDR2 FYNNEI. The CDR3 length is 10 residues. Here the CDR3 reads CASSPLLPTF. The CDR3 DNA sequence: TGTGCCAGCAGTCCCCTTCTCCCCACCTTC.

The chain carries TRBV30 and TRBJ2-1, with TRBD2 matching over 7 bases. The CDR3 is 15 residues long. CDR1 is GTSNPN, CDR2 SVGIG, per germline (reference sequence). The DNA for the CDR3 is TGTGCTATGGGGGGACTACCTAGCTCCTACAATGAGCAGTTCTTC. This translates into CAMGGLPSSYNEQFF.

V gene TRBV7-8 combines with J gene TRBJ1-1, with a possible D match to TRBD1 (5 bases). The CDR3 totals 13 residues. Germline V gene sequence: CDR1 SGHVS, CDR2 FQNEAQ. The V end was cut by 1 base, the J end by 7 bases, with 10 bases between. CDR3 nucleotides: TGTGCCAGCAGCTTAGGAGGGAGGGGTGAAGCTTTCTTT. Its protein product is CASSLGGRGEAFF.

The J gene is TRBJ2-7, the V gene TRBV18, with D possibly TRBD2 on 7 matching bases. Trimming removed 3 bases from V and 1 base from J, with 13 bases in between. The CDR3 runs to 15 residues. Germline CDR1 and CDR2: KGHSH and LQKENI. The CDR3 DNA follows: TGTGCCAGCTCACCCGGGGGCGGGGGTTCCTACGAGCAGTACTTC. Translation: CASSPGGGGSYEQYF.

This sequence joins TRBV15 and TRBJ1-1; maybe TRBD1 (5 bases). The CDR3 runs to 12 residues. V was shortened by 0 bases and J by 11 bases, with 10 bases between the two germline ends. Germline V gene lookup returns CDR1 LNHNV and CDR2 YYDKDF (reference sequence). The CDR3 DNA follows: TGTGCCACCAGCAGAGATCTGGGGGGGGCTTTCTTT. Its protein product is CATSRDLGGAFF.

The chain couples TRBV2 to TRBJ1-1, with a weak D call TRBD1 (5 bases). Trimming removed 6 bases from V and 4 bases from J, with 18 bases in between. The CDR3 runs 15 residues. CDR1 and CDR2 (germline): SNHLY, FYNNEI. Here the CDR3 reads CASRSRAGLGTEAFF. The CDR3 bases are TGTGCCAGCAGGAGCAGGGCAGGGTTGGGCACTGAAGCTTTCTTT.